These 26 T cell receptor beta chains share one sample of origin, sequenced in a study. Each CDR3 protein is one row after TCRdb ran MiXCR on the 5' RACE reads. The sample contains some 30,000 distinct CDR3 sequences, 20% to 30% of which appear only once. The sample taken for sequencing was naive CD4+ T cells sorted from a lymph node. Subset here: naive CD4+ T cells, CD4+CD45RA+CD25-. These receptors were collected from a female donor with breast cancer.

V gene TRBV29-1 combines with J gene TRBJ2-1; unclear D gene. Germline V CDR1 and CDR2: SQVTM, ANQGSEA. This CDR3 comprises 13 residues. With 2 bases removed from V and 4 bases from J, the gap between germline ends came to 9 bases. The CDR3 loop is CSVERADYNEQFF. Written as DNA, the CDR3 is TGCAGCGTTGAAAGAGCTGATTACAATGAGCAGTTCTTC.

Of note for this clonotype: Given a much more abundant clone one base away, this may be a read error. The CDR3 DNA reads TGTACCTGGACCCGGGACAAGAATGAAAAACTGTTTTTT. Amino acids: CTWTRDKNEKLFF. This chain joins TRBV30 and TRBJ1-4, with D maybe TRBD1 (6 bases). From germline, CDR1 is GTSNPN and CDR2 SVGIG (reference sequence). The CDR3 consists of 13 residues.

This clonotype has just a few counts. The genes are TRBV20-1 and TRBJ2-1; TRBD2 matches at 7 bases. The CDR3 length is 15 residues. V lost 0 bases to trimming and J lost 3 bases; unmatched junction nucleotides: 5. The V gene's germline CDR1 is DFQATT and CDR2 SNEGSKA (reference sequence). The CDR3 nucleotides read TGCAGTGCTAGAGATGGGCTAGCGGACTACAATGAGCAGTTCTTC. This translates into CSARDGLADYNEQFF.

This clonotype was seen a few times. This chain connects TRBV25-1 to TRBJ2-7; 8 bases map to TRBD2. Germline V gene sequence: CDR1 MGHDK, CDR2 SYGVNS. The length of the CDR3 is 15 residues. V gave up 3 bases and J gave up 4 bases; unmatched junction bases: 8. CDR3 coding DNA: TGTGCCAGCAGTGACCCGAACGGGGGGGTGTACGAGCAGTACTTC. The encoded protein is CASSDPNGGVYEQYF.

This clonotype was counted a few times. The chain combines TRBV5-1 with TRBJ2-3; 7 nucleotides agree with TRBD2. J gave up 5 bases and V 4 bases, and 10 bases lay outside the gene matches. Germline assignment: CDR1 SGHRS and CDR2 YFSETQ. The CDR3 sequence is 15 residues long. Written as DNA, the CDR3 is TGCGCCAGCAGCCCCGAAGGACTAGTGGGAGATACGCAGTATTTT. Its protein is CASSPEGLVGDTQYF.

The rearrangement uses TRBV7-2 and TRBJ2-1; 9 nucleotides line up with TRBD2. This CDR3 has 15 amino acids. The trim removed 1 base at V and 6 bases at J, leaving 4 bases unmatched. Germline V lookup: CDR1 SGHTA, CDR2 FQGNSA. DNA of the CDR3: TGTGCCAGCAGCTTAGATAGCGGGGGTTTCAATGAGCAGTTCTTC. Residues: CASSLDSGGFNEQFF.

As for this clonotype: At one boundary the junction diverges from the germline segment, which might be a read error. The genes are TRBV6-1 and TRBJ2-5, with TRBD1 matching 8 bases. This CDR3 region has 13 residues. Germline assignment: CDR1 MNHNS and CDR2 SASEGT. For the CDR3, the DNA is TGTGCCAGCAACCAACAGGGGGTAGAGACCCGGTACTTC. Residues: CASNQQGVETRYF.

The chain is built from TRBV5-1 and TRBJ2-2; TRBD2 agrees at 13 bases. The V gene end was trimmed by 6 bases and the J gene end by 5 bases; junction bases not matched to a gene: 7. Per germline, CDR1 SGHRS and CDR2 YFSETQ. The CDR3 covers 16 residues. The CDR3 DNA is TGCGCCAGCACCCCGGGACTAGCGGGAAGGACCGGGGAGCTGTTTTTT. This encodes CASTPGLAGRTGELFF.

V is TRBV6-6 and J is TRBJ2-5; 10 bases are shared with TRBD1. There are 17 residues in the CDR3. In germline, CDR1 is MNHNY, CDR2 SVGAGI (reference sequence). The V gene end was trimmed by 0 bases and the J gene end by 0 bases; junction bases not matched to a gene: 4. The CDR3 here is CASSYSRDRGYQETQYF. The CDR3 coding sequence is TGTGCCAGCAGTTACTCCCGGGACAGGGGATACCAAGAGACCCAGTACTTC.

DNA for the CDR3: TGTGCCAGCAGCTTAGTCTACAGTATCCGATCTGGGGCCAACGTCCTGACTTTC. Translation gives CASSLVYSIRSGANVLTF. The chain has TRBV7-9 and TRBJ2-6; D remains ambiguous. The CDR3 loop spans 18 amino acids. Germline CDR1 SEHNR, CDR2 FQNEAQ (reference sequence). Trimming removed 1 base at V and 1 base at J, with 14 bases between. Filled out from reference TRBV7-9 and TRBJ2-6, the complete variable domain reads DTGVSQNPRHKITKRGQNVTFRCDPISEHNRLYWYRQTLGQGPEFLTYFQNEAQLEKSRLLSDRFSAERPKGSFSTLEIQRTEQGDSAMYLCASSLVYSIRSGANVLTFGAGSRLTVL.

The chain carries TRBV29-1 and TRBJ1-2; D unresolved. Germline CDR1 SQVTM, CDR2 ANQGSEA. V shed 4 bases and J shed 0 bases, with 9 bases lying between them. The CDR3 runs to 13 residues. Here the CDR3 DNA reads TGCAGCGTTGGGCAGGACCCTAACTATGGCTACACCTTC. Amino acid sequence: CSVGQDPNYGYTF.

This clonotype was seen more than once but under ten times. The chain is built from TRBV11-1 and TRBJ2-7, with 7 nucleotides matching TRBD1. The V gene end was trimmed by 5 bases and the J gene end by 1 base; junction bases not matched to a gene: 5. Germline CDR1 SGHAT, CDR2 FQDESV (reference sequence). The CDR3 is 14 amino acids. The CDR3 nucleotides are TGTGCCAGCAGCCTATACAGGGGTTCCTACGAGCAGTACTTC. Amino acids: CASSLYRGSYEQYF.

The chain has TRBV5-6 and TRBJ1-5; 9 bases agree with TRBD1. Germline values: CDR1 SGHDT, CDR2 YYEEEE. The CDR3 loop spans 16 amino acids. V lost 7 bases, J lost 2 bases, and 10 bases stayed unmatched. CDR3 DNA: TGTGCCAGCGGCCTATACGGACAGGGGCGCAATCAGCCCCAGCATTTT. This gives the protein CASGLYGQGRNQPQHF.

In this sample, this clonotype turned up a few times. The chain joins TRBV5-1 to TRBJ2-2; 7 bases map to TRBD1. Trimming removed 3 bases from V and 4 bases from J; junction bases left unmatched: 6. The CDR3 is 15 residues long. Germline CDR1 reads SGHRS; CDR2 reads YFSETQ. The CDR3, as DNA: TGCGCCAGCAGCTGGACACAGGGGAGCACCGGGGAGCTGTTTTTT. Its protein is CASSWTQGSTGELFF.

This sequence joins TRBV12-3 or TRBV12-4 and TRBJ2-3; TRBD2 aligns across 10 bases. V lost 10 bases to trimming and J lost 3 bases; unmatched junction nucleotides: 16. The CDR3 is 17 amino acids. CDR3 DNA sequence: TGTGCCACCCGGAAGGCTAGCGGGAGAGGAAGGACAGATACGCAGTATTTT. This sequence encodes CATRKASGRGRTDTQYF.

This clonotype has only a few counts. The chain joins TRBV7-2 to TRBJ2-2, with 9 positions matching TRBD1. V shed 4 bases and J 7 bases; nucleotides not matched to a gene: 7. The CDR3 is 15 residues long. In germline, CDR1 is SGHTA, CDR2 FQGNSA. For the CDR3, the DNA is TGTGCCAGCAGCTCCGGGGACAGGGCGGGCGGGGAGCTGTTTTTT. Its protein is CASSSGDRAGGELFF.

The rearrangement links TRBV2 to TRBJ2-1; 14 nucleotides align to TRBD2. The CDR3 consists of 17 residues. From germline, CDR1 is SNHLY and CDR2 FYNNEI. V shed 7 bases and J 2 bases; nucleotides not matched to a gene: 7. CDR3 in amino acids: CASTPGLAGGTYNEQFF. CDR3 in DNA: TGTGCCAGCACCCCAGGACTAGCGGGAGGTACCTACAATGAGCAGTTCTTC.

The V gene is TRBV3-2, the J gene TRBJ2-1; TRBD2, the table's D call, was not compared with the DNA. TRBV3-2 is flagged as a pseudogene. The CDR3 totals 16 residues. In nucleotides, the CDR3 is TGTGCCAGCAGCCATCAAGCGGGAGGGTTTTACAATGAGCAGTTCTTC. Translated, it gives CASSHQAGGFYNEQFF.

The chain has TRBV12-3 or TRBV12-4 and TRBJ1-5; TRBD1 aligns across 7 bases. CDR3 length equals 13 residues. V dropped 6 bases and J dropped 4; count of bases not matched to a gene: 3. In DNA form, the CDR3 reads TGTGCCAGCAGACTGGGACAGAATCAGCCCCAGCATTTT. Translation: CASRLGQNQPQHF.

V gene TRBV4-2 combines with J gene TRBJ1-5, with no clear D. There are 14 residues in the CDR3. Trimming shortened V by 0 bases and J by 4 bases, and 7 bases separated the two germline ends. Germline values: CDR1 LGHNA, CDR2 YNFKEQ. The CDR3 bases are TGTGCCAGCAGCCAAGACCTAGGAAATCAGCCCCAGCATTTT. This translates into CASSQDLGNQPQHF.

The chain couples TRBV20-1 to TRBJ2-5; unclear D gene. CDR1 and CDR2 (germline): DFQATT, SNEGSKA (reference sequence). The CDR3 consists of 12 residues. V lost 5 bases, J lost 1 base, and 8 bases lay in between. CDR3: CSAHSFQETQYF. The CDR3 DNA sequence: TGCAGTGCTCACAGCTTCCAAGAGACCCAGTACTTC.

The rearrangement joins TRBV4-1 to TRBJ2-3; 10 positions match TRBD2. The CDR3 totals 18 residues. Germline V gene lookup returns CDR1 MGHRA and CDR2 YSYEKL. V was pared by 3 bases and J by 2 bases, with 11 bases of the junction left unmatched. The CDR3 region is CASSQTRLAGLSTDTQYF. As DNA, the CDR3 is TGCGCCAGCAGCCAGACCCGACTAGCGGGTTTATCCACAGATACGCAGTATTTT.

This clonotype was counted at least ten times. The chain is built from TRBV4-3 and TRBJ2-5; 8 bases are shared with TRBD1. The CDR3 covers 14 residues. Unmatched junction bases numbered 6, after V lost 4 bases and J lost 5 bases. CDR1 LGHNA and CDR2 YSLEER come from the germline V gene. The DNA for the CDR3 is TGCGCCAGCAGCCGGGACAGGATGGGGGAGACCCAGTACTTC. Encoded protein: CASSRDRMGETQYF.

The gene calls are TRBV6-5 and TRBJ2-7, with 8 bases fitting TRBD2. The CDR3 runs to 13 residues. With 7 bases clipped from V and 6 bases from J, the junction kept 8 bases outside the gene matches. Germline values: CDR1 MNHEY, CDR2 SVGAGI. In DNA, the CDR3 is TGTGCCAGCATTCCGGGAGGGGGACGCGAGCAGTACTTC. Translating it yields CASIPGGGREQYF.

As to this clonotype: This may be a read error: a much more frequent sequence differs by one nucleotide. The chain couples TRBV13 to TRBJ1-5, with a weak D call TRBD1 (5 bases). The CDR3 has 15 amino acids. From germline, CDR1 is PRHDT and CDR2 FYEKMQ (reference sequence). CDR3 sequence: CAGSSSGTGGRPQHF. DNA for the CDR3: TGTGCCGGCAGTTCTTCCGGGACCGGGGGTAGGCCCCAGCATTTT.

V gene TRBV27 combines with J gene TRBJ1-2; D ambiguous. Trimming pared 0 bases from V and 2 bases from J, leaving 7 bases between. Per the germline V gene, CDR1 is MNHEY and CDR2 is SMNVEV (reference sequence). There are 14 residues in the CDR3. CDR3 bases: TGTGCCAGCAGTTTATCGGCTCTCAACTATGGCTACACCTTC. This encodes CASSLSALNYGYTF.